This entry describes one T cell receptor beta chain. Methods used by the authors: Quantification of nucleated cells was approximated via reference gene primer amplification. Here immunoSEQ multiplex PCR was the method, and the copy in TCRdb shows in-frame clones only, minus some. V and J calls and clone size are those listed in that table; D and trimming were worked out from the DNA. The data show 140,000 to 150,000 clones, around 87% seen once. The source of the sample is a study of blood T cell repertoires in COVID-19. Study-wide background: Samples representing acute and convalescent COVID-19 were sourced from the United States, Italy and Spain. In each case, the material was cDNA or gDNA derived from T cells, B-cell-depleted T cells, or PBMCs.

This clonotype was sampled from a man older than 75 with acute or convalescent COVID-19. Specimen: peripheral blood.

CDR3 coding DNA: TGTGCCAGCAGTCGGGAGGCGTCATACTACGAGCAGTACTTC. This gives the protein CASSREASYYEQYF. This chain connects TRBV6-5 to TRBJ2-7, with 7 bases aligning to TRBD2. CDR3 size: 14 residues. V dropped 5 bases and J dropped 3; count of bases not matched to a gene: 7. Germline CDR1 and CDR2: MNHEY and SVGAGI.